The 12 T cell receptor beta chains given below trace back to one sample, sequenced in a study of blood T cells in healthy people across ages. The second PCR ran roughly 6 to 11 cycles with a sample-barcoded 5' primer and J-beta primers. TCRdb independently ran MiXCR on the 5' RACE reads; one entry per CDR3 protein. The repertoire consists of under 2 million distinct CDR3 sequences, with around 36% occurring once and the leading ten covering 10% to 12%. The specimen sequenced was blood. These receptors were collected from a woman aged 25 to 39 in good health.

This chain uses TRBV20-1 with TRBJ2-3; a possible D gene is TRBD1 (6 bases). V was shortened by 5 bases and J by 3 bases, with 18 bases between the two germline ends. CDR3 length: 15 residues. CDR1 DFQATT and CDR2 SNEGSKA come from the germline V gene (reference sequence). In nucleotides, the CDR3 is TGCAGTGCTTCAGGGGCGCTGGCGCGTACAGATACGCAGTATTTT. It codes for CSASGALARTDTQYF.

This clonotype was counted at least ten times. The CDR3 reads CASSSTGYYGYTF. The CDR3 DNA follows: TGTGCCAGCAGCTCAACAGGGTACTATGGCTACACCTTC. V and J are TRBV7-9 and TRBJ1-2; a possible D gene is TRBD1 (6 bases). Germline V CDR1 and CDR2: SEHNR, FQNEAQ (reference sequence). The CDR3 is 13 amino acids. V was cut by 4 bases and J by 3 bases, with 9 bases left in between.

This chain joins TRBV7-9 and TRBJ2-4; D gene uncertain. Judging by the DNA end, TRBJ2-7 fits better; the J call may be wrong. CDR1 SEHNR and CDR2 FQNEAQ come from the germline V gene (reference sequence). The CDR3 covers 13 residues. This CDR3 reads CASSLAYTHEQYF. The DNA of the CDR3 is TGTGCCAGCAGCTTAGCTTACACCCACGAGCAGTACTTC.

This clonotype showed up just a few times. The chain recombines TRBV20-1 with TRBJ1-2; no clear D gene. The CDR3 has 11 amino acids. V was trimmed by 3 bases and J by 2 bases, leaving 4 bases between them. In germline, CDR1 is DFQATT, CDR2 SNEGSKA (reference sequence). The CDR3, as DNA: TGCAGTGCTAGGAAGAACTATGGCTACACCTTC. Translation: CSARKNYGYTF.

This sequence joins TRBV3-1 and TRBJ2-3; perhaps TRBD2 as D (5 bases). The CDR3 spans 16 residues. V was shortened by 1 base and J by 6 bases, with 17 bases between the two germline ends. The V gene's germline CDR1 is LGHDT and CDR2 YNNKEL (reference sequence). DNA for the CDR3: TGTGCCAGCAGCCAAGCGTCCCCAAGCGGCTCGGATACGCAGTATTTT. Protein: CASSQASPSGSDTQYF.

The rearrangement uses TRBV24-1 and TRBJ1-2; D uncertain. The germline gives CDR1 KGHDR, CDR2 SFDVKD. The CDR3 is 13 amino acids. V lost 4 bases to trimming and J lost 2 bases, with 7 bases between them. This CDR3 is CATSESDNYGYTF. DNA for the CDR3: TGTGCCACCAGTGAGTCCGACAACTATGGCTACACCTTC.

This clonotype was seen many times. The chain links TRBV12-3 or TRBV12-4 to TRBJ2-7; possibly TRBD2 for D (7 bases). The CDR3 has 12 residues. With 6 bases removed from V and 3 bases from J, the gap between germline ends came to 9 bases. The CDR3 nucleotides are TGTGCCAGCAGGGGAGGGGGCTACGAGCAGTACTTC. Translated: CASRGGGYEQYF.

This rearrangement joins TRBV10-3 to TRBJ1-1, with D uncertain. Trimming took 2 bases from V and 2 from J, leaving 9 bases between them. This CDR3 region has 14 residues. Per germline, CDR1 ENHRY and CDR2 SYGVKD. CDR3 loop: CAISEQLENTEAFF. The CDR3 DNA reads as TGTGCCATCAGTGAGCAGTTAGAAAACACTGAAGCTTTCTTT.

The chain links TRBV5-1 to TRBJ1-1; D uncertain. Germline V CDR1 and CDR2: SGHRS, YFSETQ. Deletions cut 3 bases from V and 1 base from J, with 13 bases between. This CDR3 is 15 amino acids long. The DNA of the CDR3 is TGCGCCAGCAGCTCGCTGAATTATGGGAACACTGAAGCTTTCTTT. It encodes CASSSLNYGNTEAFF.

The chain recombines TRBV29-1 with TRBJ2-1; 11 bases are a match to TRBD2. The germline V gene encodes CDR1 SQVTM and CDR2 ANQGSEA. Losses at the gene ends were 7 bases for V and 3 bases for J; bases not matched to a gene: 11. The length of the CDR3 is 16 residues. The CDR3 spells CSAEQGLAGSYNEQFF. The CDR3 region has the DNA TGCAGCGCAGAACAAGGACTAGCGGGCAGCTACAATGAGCAGTTCTTC.

This clonotype appeared a few times. The chain uses TRBV2 and TRBJ2-5; D might be TRBD1 (5 bases). Between the trimmed V and J ends, which lost 5 bases and 5 bases, there was a span of 18 bases. The germline gives CDR1 SNHLY, CDR2 FYNNEI. CDR3 length equals 15 residues. Here the CDR3 reads CASSLGPAGPETQYF. CDR3 DNA sequence: TGTGCCAGCAGTCTTGGCCCCGCAGGGCCGGAGACCCAGTACTTC.

This clonotype turned up a few times. CDR3 DNA: TGTGCCAGCAGCCCACCAGGGTGGTCCGTCCAGGAGACCCAGTACTTC. Amino acid sequence: CASSPPGWSVQETQYF. The chain carries TRBV3-1 and TRBJ2-5; possibly TRBD1 for D (5 bases). Germline values: CDR1 LGHDT, CDR2 YNNKEL (reference sequence). The CDR3 contains 16 residues. V lost 4 bases to trimming and J lost 5 bases, with 20 bases between them.